This T cell receptor beta chain was recorded in a study of shared clonotypes between healthy human individuals. Turning to the study itself: CD4 naive and CD4 memory each took three plates per donor, while CD8 naive took two and CD8 memory one.

Broader study findings: Some naive CD4 clonotypes, around 4.9%, turned up in common across several donors.

The table came from immunoSEQ multiplex PCR; TCRdb's copy has only in-frame clones and leaves some out. The sample includes some 550,000 clones, less than 98% of them seen just once. A word on this clone: Its antigen is still unknown.

CDR1 is WSHSY, CDR2 SAAADI, per germline. There are 18 residues in the CDR3. Trimming removed 8 bases from V and 9 bases from J; junction bases left unmatched: 22. Sample: naive CD4+ T cells sorted from blood. Subset defined: CD45RA+ positively selected. The sequence came from a woman in her 30s in good health. This chain connects TRBV10-2 to TRBJ2-1; TRBD2 agrees at 10 bases. CDR3 in DNA: TGCGCCAGCGCCCGCGGAACTAGCGGGAATTCGAGGTTTGGTGAGCAGTTCTTC. It encodes CASARGTSGNSRFGEQFF.